The 22 T cell receptor beta chains in this list originate from one sample, sequenced in a study of T cells after posttransplantation cyclophosphamide. Some clones are missing from TCRdb's copy, which holds only in-frame ones; the method was immunoSEQ multiplex PCR. There are some 13,000 clones in the sample; about four fifths occur only once, and 0.75% to 1% lies in the top ten. The specimen sequenced was memory CD4+ T cells sorted from PBMCs. The receptor source for this set is a man aged 50-60 years in good health, CMV-negative, and a related stem cell transplant donor.

The CDR3 reads CASSPRTGSYEQYF. DNA of the CDR3: TGTGCCAGCAGTCCCCGGACAGGGAGCTACGAGCAGTACTTC. The chain recombines TRBV27 with TRBJ2-7; 8 bases are a match to TRBD1. The germline CDR1 and CDR2 sequences are MNHEY and SMNVEV (reference sequence). J lost 3 bases, V lost 5 bases, and 6 bases had no gene match. The CDR3 has 14 residues.

This chain joins TRBV12-2 and TRBJ2-1; the DNA was not compared with TRBD1, the D call given in the table. TRBV12-2 is termed a pseudogene. The CDR3 loop spans 12 amino acids. The CDR3 DNA is TGTGCAAGTCGCCCCATGTACAATGAGCAGTTCTTC. Its protein is CASRPMYNEQFF.

The rearrangement joins TRBV10-3 to TRBJ2-1; 7 bases match TRBD2. V shed 6 bases, J shed 7 bases, and the junction held 3 bases outside the gene matches. Germline V gene data show CDR1 as ENHRY and CDR2 as SYGVKD. The CDR3 is 12 residues long. CDR3 DNA: TGTGCCATCAGAGGTAGCGGGAATGAGCAGTTCTTC. The encoded protein is CAIRGSGNEQFF.

V usage is TRBV29-1 and J usage is TRBJ1-5; D is undetermined. The V gene lost 6 bases and the J gene lost 4 bases, with 10 bases spanning the gap. The CDR3 is made up of 12 amino acids. CDR1 and CDR2 (germline): SQVTM, ANQGSEA. The CDR3 region has the DNA TGCAGCGTCATGACTGGGAATCAGCCCCAGCATTTT. Translating it yields CSVMTGNQPQHF.

The V gene is TRBV7-6, the J gene TRBJ2-7; no reliable D call. The ends were cut back, 5 bases at V and 7 bases at J, with 15 bases in the middle. The CDR3 is 13 residues long. From germline, CDR1 is SGHVS and CDR2 FNYEAQ. The CDR3 nucleotides are TGTGCCAGCAGCCAGAGCCGTTCTAGTGAGCAGTACTTC. Translating gives CASSQSRSSEQYF.

The CDR3: CASSPELAGVEQYF. The CDR3 nucleotides read TGTGCCAGCTCACCGGAACTAGCGGGGGTGGAGCAGTACTTC. The rearrangement joins TRBV18 to TRBJ2-7; 11 nucleotides align to TRBD2. The CDR3 totals 14 residues. Germline trimming cut 3 bases from V and 7 bases from J; bases unmatched to any gene: 5. The germline V gene encodes CDR1 KGHSH and CDR2 LQKENI.

The chain carries TRBV19 and TRBJ2-3; D is unresolved. Germline-derived CDR1 and CDR2 are LNHDA and SQIVND (reference sequence). V lost 10 bases and J lost 2, with 10 bases in between. This CDR3 comprises 12 residues. This CDR3 is CATTTDTDTQYF. The CDR3 region has the DNA TGTGCCACAACAACAGACACAGATACGCAGTATTTT.

The V and J genes are TRBV7-2 and TRBJ1-1; a weak D match, TRBD1 (5 bases). Trimming took off 7 bases at V and 1 base at J, with 13 bases between the two ends. CDR1 and CDR2 from the germline V gene are SGHTA and FQGNSA. This CDR3 is 14 amino acids long. For the CDR3, the DNA is TGTGCCAGCAATCTGGGAAGGGGGAACACTGAAGCTTTCTTT. Protein sequence: CASNLGRGNTEAFF.

The gene calls are TRBV5-4 and TRBJ2-4; TRBD1 might be the D (6 bases). The CDR3 is 16 amino acids. From germline, CDR1 is SGHNT and CDR2 YYREEE (reference sequence). V was shortened by 1 base and J by 0 bases, with 11 bases between the two germline ends. The CDR3 spells CASSLLPDRAKNIQYF. CDR3 DNA sequence: TGTGCCAGCAGCTTGCTACCGGACAGAGCCAAAAACATTCAGTACTTC.

Comments on this clone: Since the CDR3 does not end with the conserved phenylalanine or tryptophan, this likely comes from a read error. No DNA is shown, since the ends of the CDR3 on it are uncertain; the CDR3 is the one TCRdb lists. This chain links TRBV21-1 with TRBJ1-2; the D segment call TRBD1 is taken from the table without a DNA check. TRBV21-1 is designated a pseudogene. The CDR3 totals 10 residues, both ends included. The CDR3 protein is CASSTGRAFP.

The V call is TRBV7-2, the J call TRBJ1-4, with a weak D call TRBD1 (5 bases). Germline V lookup: CDR1 SGHTA, CDR2 FQGNSA. This CDR3 spans 14 amino acids. V was clipped by 5 bases and J by 8 bases, with 15 bases between them. This CDR3 is CASSSQGRREKLFF. The DNA for the CDR3 is TGTGCCAGCAGCAGTCAGGGAAGAAGGGAAAAACTGTTTTTT.

This clone was found a few times. The chain recombines TRBV7-8 with TRBJ1-3; D is possibly TRBD1 (6 bases). Deletions cut 8 bases from V and 0 bases from J, with 11 bases between. The germline CDR1 and CDR2 sequences are SGHVS and FQNEAQ. The length of the CDR3 is 14 residues. CDR3 region: CASLRGISGNTIYF. The CDR3 coding sequence is TGTGCCAGCTTAAGGGGGATCTCTGGAAACACCATATATTTT.

The chain couples TRBV10-1 to TRBJ2-5, with 7 positions matching TRBD2. Germline loops: CDR1 WNHNN, CDR2 SYGVQD (reference sequence). Unmatched junction bases numbered 5, after V lost 2 bases and J lost 2 bases. This CDR3 spans 15 amino acids. The CDR3 loop reads CASSESGTFQETQYF. DNA for the CDR3: TGCGCCAGCAGTGAGAGCGGGACTTTTCAAGAGACCCAGTACTTC.

CDR3 sequence: CASSRGLAGANEQFF. CDR3 DNA sequence: TGTGCCAGCTCACGCGGACTAGCGGGAGCCAATGAGCAGTTCTTC. V gene TRBV18 combines with J gene TRBJ2-1; 13 positions match TRBD2. Germline loops: CDR1 KGHSH, CDR2 LQKENI. The junction had 3 bases not matched to a gene; V was cut back by 4 bases and J by 6 bases. This CDR3 spans 15 amino acids.

The chain couples TRBV6-5 to TRBJ2-1, with D maybe TRBD1 (6 bases). V shed 6 bases and J shed 3 bases, with 9 bases lying between them. CDR1 and CDR2 (germline): MNHEY, SVGAGI. The CDR3 is made up of 13 amino acids. Here the CDR3 reads CASRGGVYNEQFF. The CDR3 DNA reads as TGTGCCAGCAGAGGGGGTGTCTACAATGAGCAGTTCTTC.

The chain combines TRBV27 with TRBJ2-7; TRBD1 agrees at 9 bases. Germline-derived CDR1 and CDR2 are MNHEY and SMNVEV (reference sequence). J lost 3 bases, V lost 5 bases, and 8 bases had no gene match. This CDR3 region has 15 residues. The CDR3 nucleotides are TGTGCCAGCAGTCTTTACCCGGGACAGGGCTACGAGCAGTACTTC. Residues: CASSLYPGQGYEQYF.

The genes are TRBV29-1 and TRBJ2-7; 10 nucleotides align to TRBD2. From germline, CDR1 is SQVTM and CDR2 ANQGSEA. V shed 5 bases, J shed 2 bases, and the junction held 6 bases outside the gene matches. CDR3 size: 14 residues. The CDR3 loop reads CSVSGLALPYEQYF. Here the CDR3 DNA reads TGCAGCGTTTCGGGACTAGCGCTACCCTACGAGCAGTACTTC.

This chain uses TRBV19 with TRBJ2-7; TRBD1 aligns across 9 bases. V lost 0 bases to trimming and J lost 5 bases; unmatched junction nucleotides: 2. Germline V gives CDR1 LNHDA, CDR2 SQIVND (reference sequence). The CDR3 runs to 14 residues. The CDR3 here is CASSIEGQGDEQYF. In nucleotides, the CDR3 is TGTGCCAGTAGTATAGAGGGACAGGGCGACGAGCAGTACTTC. Combining the CDR3 with reference TRBV19 and TRBJ2-7 gives the whole variable domain DGGITQSPKYLFRKEGQNVTLSCEQNLNHDAMYWYRQDPGQGLRLIYYSQIVNDFQKGDIAEGYSVSREKKESFPLTVTSAQKNPTAFYLCASSIEGQGDEQYFGPGTRLTVT.

This sequence joins TRBV2 and TRBJ2-1, with TRBD1 as a possible D gene (5 bases). Looked up from germline, CDR1 is SNHLY and CDR2 is FYNNEI. There are 12 residues in the CDR3. V lost 5 bases and J 10 bases, leaving 12 bases between the germline ends. CDR3 in amino acids: CASSFQGWEQFF. The DNA for the CDR3 is TGTGCCAGCAGTTTCCAGGGATGGGAGCAGTTCTTC.

This sequence joins TRBV7-2 and TRBJ1-2; D not resolved. With 5 bases removed from V and 3 bases from J, the gap between germline ends came to 10 bases. The length of the CDR3 is 13 residues. Germline CDR1 SGHTA, CDR2 FQGNSA. CDR3 region: CASSHEVYYGYTF. The CDR3 DNA reads as TGTGCCAGCAGCCATGAGGTTTACTATGGCTACACCTTC.

The chain is built from TRBV29-1 and TRBJ2-1, with 7 bases fitting TRBD2. The V gene's germline CDR1 is SQVTM and CDR2 ANQGSEA. J lost 0 bases, V lost 0 bases, and 5 bases had no gene match. This CDR3 is 16 amino acids long. CDR3 nucleotides: TGCAGCGTTGAAGATCGGCTAGCGGACTCCTACAATGAGCAGTTCTTC. Its protein is CSVEDRLADSYNEQFF.

The chain couples TRBV7-2 to TRBJ1-3; D possibly corresponds to TRBD1 (5 bases). Germline V CDR1 and CDR2: SGHTA, FQGNSA. Between the trimmed V and J ends, which lost 1 base and 2 bases, there was a span of 9 bases. This CDR3 region has 15 residues. CDR3 bases: TGTGCCAGCAGCTTAGATACGGGGGCTGGAAACACCATATATTTT. As protein: CASSLDTGAGNTIYF.